This T cell receptor beta chain stems from a study of OX40 agonist ivuxolimab in advanced cancers. TCRdb keeps only in-frame clones here, not all; method: immunoSEQ multiplex PCR. The sample carries 55,000 to 65,000 clones, 70% to 90% recorded once. Study conclusions and caveats: With doses of 0.1 to 3.0 mg/kg, CD4+ and CD8+ blood T cells had undergone clonal expansion by week 6. Among the least clonally expanded were partial responders at 0.1-3.0 mg/kg.

Notes on this clone: Its antigen is currently unknown.

The CDR3 is made up of 10 amino acids. V lost 6 bases and J lost 8, with 10 bases in between. CDR1 and CDR2 (germline): DFQATT, SNEGSKA (reference sequence). The V call is TRBV20-1, the J call TRBJ1-1, with D unclear. The sample here was CD4+ or CD8+ T cells sorted from blood, taken in a trial of the OX40 agonist ivuxolimab. The sequence was obtained from an adult with an advanced solid tumor such as melanoma, head and neck, liver or kidney cancer. The CDR3 region has the DNA TGCAGTGCCAATACACCCGAAGCTTTCTTT. This gives the protein CSANTPEAFF.